Listed here is a single T cell receptor (beta chain). The junction departs from germline at one end; a sequencing error may be responsible. The source of the sample is a study of T cells after yellow fever vaccination. Looking at the study overall: Fractions low in cell number were prepared with SMART-Seq v4 Ultra Low Input. Findings of the study overall: FACS-sorted repertoires might harbor abundant contaminating clonotypes from the bulk population. Re-detected after boosting: most primary clones, 96% of CD4 and less than 90% of CD8. By day 5 rather than day 15, the secondary response had peaked, though it was weaker.

TCRdb reanalysed the 5' RACE reads using MiXCR and keeps one entry per CDR3 protein. The sample consists of more than 75,000 distinct CDR3 sequences, 8% to 10% of them appearing once. Germline CDR1 reads LGHDT; CDR2 reads YNNKEL (reference sequence). The CDR3 extends over 18 amino acids. The source of this sequence is a man aged 18 to 29 who received the YFV17D yellow fever vaccine. The V call is TRBV3-1, the J call TRBJ2-5; 8 nucleotides agree with TRBD2. The material was CD8+ T cells not binding an NS4B(214-222) dextramer, sorted from PBMCs, obtained less than 18 days after the first yellow fever vaccination. CDR3 sequence: CASTQDGGGSGLQETQYF. DNA for the CDR3: TGTGCCAGCACCCAAGACGGGGGGGGTAGCGGGCTACAAGAGACCCAGTACTTC.